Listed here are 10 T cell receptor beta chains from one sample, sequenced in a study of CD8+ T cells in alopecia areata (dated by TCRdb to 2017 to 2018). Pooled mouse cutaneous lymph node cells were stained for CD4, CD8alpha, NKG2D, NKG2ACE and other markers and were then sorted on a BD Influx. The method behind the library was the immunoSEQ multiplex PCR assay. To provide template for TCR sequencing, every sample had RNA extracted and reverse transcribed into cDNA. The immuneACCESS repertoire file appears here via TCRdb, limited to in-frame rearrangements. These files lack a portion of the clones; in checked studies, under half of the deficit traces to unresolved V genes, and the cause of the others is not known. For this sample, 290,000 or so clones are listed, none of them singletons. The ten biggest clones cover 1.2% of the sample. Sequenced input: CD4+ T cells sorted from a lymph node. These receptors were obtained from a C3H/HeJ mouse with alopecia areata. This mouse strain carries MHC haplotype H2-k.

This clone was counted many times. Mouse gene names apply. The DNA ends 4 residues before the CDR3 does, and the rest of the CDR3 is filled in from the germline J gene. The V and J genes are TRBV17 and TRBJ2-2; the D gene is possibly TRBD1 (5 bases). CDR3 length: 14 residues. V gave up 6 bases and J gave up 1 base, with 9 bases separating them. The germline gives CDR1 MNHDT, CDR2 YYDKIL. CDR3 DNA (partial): TGTGCTAGCAGAACTCAGGGAAACACCGGG. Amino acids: CASRTQGNTG. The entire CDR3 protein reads CASRTQGNTGQLYF.

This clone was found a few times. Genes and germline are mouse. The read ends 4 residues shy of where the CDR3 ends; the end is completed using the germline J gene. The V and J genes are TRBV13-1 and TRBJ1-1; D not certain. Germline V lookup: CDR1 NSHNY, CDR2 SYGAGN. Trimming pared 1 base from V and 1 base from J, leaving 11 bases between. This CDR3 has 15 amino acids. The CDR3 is CASSDLMGLNTEVFF. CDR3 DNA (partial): TGTGCCAGCAGTGATTTGATGGGGTTAAACACA.

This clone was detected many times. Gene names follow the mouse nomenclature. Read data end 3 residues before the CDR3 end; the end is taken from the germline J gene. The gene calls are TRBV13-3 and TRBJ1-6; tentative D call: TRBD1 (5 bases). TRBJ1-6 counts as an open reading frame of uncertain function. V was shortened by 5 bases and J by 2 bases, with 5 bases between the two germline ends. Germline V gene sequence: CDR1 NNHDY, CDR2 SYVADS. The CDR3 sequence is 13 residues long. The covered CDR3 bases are TGTGCCAGCAGGACAGCCTATAATTCGCCC. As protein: CASRTAYNSP. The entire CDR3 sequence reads CASRTAYNSPLYF.

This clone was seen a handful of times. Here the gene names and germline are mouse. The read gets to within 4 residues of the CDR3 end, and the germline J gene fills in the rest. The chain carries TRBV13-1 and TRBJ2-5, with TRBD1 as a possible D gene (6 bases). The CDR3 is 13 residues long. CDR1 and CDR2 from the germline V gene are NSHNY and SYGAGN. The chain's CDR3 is CASRHRDEDTQYF. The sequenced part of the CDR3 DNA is TGTGCCAGCAGGCACAGGGATGAAGAC.

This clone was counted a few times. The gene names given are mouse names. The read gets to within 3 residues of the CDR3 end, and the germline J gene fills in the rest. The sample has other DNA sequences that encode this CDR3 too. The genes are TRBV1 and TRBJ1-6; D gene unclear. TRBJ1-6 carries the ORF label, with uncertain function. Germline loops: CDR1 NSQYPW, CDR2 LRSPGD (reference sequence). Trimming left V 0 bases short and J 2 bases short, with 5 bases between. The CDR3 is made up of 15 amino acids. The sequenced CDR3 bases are TGCACCTGCAGTGCAGACAGAACCTATAATTCGCCC. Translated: CTCSADRTYNSP. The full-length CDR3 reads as CTCSADRTYNSPLYF.

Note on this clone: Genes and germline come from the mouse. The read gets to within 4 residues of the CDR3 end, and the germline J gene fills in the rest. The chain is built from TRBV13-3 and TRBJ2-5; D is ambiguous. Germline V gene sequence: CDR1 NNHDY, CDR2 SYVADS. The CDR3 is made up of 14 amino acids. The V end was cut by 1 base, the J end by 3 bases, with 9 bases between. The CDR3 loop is CASSDKQMQDTQYF. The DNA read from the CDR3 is TGTGCCAGCAGTGATAAACAAATGCAAGAC.

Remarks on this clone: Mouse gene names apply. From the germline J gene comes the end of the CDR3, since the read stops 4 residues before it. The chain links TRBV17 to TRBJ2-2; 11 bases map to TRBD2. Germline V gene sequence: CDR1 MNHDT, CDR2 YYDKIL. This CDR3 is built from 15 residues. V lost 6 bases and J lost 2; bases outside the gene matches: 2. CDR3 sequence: CASRGLGANTGQLYF. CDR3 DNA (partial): TGTGCTAGCAGGGGACTGGGGGCTAACACCGGG.

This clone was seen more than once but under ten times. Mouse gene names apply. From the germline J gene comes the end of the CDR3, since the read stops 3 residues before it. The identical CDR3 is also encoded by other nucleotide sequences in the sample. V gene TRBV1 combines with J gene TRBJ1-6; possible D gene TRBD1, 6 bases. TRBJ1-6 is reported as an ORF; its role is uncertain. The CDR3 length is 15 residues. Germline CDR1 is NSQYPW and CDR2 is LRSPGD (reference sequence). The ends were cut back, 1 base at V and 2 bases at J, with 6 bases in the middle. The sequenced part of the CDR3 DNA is TGCACCTGCAGTGCAGGACAGGCCTATAATTCGCCC. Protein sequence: CTCSAGQAYNSP. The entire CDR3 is CTCSAGQAYNSPLYF.

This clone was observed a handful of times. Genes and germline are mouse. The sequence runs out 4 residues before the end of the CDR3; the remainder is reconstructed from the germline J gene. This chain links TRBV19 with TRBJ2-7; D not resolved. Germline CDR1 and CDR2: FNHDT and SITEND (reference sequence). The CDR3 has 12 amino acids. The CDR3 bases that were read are TGTGCCAGCAGTAACGAGAGGGAT. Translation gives CASSNERD. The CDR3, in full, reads CASSNERDEQYF.

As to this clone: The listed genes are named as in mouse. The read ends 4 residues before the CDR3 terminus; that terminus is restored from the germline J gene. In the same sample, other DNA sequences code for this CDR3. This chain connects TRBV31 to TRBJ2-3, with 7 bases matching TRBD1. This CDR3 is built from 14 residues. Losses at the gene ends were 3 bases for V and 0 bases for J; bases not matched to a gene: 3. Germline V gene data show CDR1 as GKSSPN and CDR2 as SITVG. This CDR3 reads CAWSRQGSAETLYF. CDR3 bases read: TGTGCCTGGAGCCGACAGGGAAGTGCAGAA.